Listed below are T cell receptor beta chains from one sample, sequenced in a study of blood T cell repertoires in COVID-19. Clones were sequenced by immunoSEQ multiplex PCR, and TCRdb holds only the in-frame ones, with some missing. The table has more than 300,000 clones, about nine tenths seen once; the top ten hold 10%. The sequenced sample was PBMCs or T cells enriched from blood (not recorded which). The receptors here all came from a woman aged 18-29 years who had recovered from COVID-19. Each CDR3 is given with its conserved first and last residue. The D gene is left open where the match is weak. Clone size is shown for a subset of rows, as once, few, many or a class of expanded clone.

d_call,v_call,clone_size,cdr3_length,j_call,cdr3_aa
NA,TRBV6-5,once,12,TRBJ1-2,CASRGRNYGYTF
TRBD1,TRBV7-2,NA,16,TRBJ1-1,CASSLHQGAQSTEAFF
NA,TRBV25-1,NA,15,TRBJ1-1,CASSDPGSVGTEAFF
NA,TRBV27,NA,13,TRBJ1-1,CASSLAGDTEAFF
NA,TRBV27,NA,14,TRBJ1-2,CASSLWGGNYGYTF
NA,TRBV20-1,NA,11,TRBJ2-5,CSAPFQETQYF
NA,TRBV7-3,once,16,TRBJ2-6,CASSEQGSSGANVLTF
NA,TRBV28,few,12,TRBJ1-4,CASLASGEKLFF
NA,TRBV11-3,NA,13,TRBJ1-1,CASSQAMDTEAFF
TRBD1,TRBV6-2/TRBV6-3,NA,17,TRBJ1-5,CASSFFQGALSNQPQHF
TRBD1,TRBV3-1/TRBV3-2,NA,14,TRBJ1-1,CASSLRQGNTEAFF
NA,TRBV12-3/TRBV12-4,NA,12,TRBJ2-7,CASSRGFYEQYF
NA,TRBV9,NA,14,TRBJ2-7,CASSATSTSYEQYF
TRBD2,TRBV10-3,NA,15,TRBJ2-1,CAISPVAREGNEQFF
NA,TRBV10-3,NA,15,TRBJ1-2,CAISVGTSNNYGYTF
TRBD1,TRBV7-9,NA,16,TRBJ2-2,CASSQAGQGPSGELFF
TRBD1,TRBV2,few,15,TRBJ1-1,CASSEPLFRTGLVFF
TRBD1,TRBV14,NA,15,TRBJ1-5,CASSPSGGLDQPQHF
NA,TRBV19,few,14,TRBJ1-1,CASSRVGGNTEAFF
NA,TRBV14,NA,15,TRBJ1-1,CASSQPSETGPEAFF
NA,TRBV5-4,NA,15,TRBJ2-1,CASSSLSGSYNEQFF
TRBD1,TRBV30,NA,13,TRBJ1-6,CAWSRQGPSPLHF
NA,TRBV10-1,NA,14,TRBJ2-7,CASSEEQGLREQYF
TRBD1,TRBV19,NA,15,TRBJ1-2,CASKESIGQGLSYTF
TRBD2,TRBV4-2,once,16,TRBJ2-3,CASSRAQRDPTDTQYF
NA,TRBV28,NA,12,TRBJ2-5,CASSSYQETQYF
TRBD1,TRBV7-9,NA,15,TRBJ2-7,CASSLGGGDRVEQYF
NA,TRBV18,NA,17,TRBJ2-6,CASSPGVRGSGANVLTF